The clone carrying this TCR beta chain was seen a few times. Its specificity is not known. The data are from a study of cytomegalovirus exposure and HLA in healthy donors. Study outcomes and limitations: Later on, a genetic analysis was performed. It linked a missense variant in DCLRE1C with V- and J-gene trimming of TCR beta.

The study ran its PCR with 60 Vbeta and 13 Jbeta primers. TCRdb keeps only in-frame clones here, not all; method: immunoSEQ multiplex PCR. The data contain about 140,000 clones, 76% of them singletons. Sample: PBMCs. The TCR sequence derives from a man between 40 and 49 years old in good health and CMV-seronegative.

The CDR3: CASSPLAGPSPGELFF. The CDR3 DNA sequence: TGTGCCAGCAGCCCGTTAGCGGGACCTTCACCCGGGGAGCTGTTTTTT. The V and J genes are TRBV7-8 and TRBJ2-2; 8 nucleotides align to TRBD2. The germline CDR1 and CDR2 sequences are SGHVS and FQNEAQ. V gave up 5 bases and J gave up 6 bases; unmatched junction bases: 11. This CDR3 has 16 residues.